This T cell receptor beta chain was profiled in a study of STAT3 mutations in large granular lymphocyte leukemia. For the study at large: Roughly half the longitudinally sequenced T-LGLL patients had canonical STAT3 mutations.

Of note for this clone: Its cognate antigen is unknown.

Repertoires were generated with immunoSEQ multiplex PCR, while TCRdb's copy carries only in-frame clones and drops some. Among 20,000 or so clones listed, about 90% were seen once. This CDR3 has 11 amino acids. Germline lookup yields CDR1 MDHEN and CDR2 SYDVKM. V dropped 7 bases and J dropped 6 bases, with 9 bases sitting between them. Findings and limits, study-wide: In about 30% of the 18 patients, new TCR clonotypes emerged after therapy. Every T-cell large granular lymphocyte leukemia patient had at least one immunodominant TCR beta clonotype. Persisting codominant clonotypes may have hidden a small pathogenic clone.

The clonotype comes from a man between 60 and 75 years old with T-cell large granular lymphocyte leukemia. Some clones in this sample may be carry-over from other donors' samples. The sequenced material came from peripheral blood mononuclear cells. The chain uses TRBV28 and TRBJ1-1; D gene uncertain. CDR3 nucleotide sequence: TGTGCCAGCACCCGTATCCCTGAAGCTTTCTTT. Encoded protein: CASTRIPEAFF. The variable domain in full, with the rest retrieved from reference TRBV28 and TRBJ1-1, is DVKVTQSSRYLVKRTGEKVFLECVQDMDHENMFWYRQDPGLGLRLIYFSYDVKMKEKGDIPEGYSVSREKKERFSLILESASTNQTSMYLCASTRIPEAFFGQGTRLTVV.